A selection of T cell receptor beta chains follows, all from one sample in a study of human T cells and chemical hapten exposure. In TCRdb, the RACE reads were re-called with MiXCR into one record per CDR3 protein. The sample has some 330,000 distinct CDR3 sequences, 4.5% to 7% seen once; the top ten hold 7% to 10%. Material: whole blood, obtained in connection with sensitization to the hapten diphenylcyclopropenone (DPC). These receptors came from a woman under 30 with alopecia areata. Some clones in this sample may be carry-over from other donors' samples. The CDR3 runs from the conserved cysteine through the conserved F or W. D genes are given only for firm matches. Clone size is not always given. Where it is, it says once, few, many or a class for expanded clones.

D,size,V,J,CDR3
TRBD1,many,TRBV7-8,TRBJ2-3,CASSSRTGADTQYF
.,few,TRBV4-1,TRBJ1-4,CASSLPGQTGEKLFF
.,few,TRBV7-2,TRBJ1-1,CASRSDRNTEAFF
TRBD2,many,TRBV7-2,TRBJ2-1,CASRPGTSGLNEQFF
.,many,TRBV6-5,TRBJ1-2,CASTLLGLNSNYGYTF
TRBD1,few,TRBV28,TRBJ1-6,CASSFTGDNSPLHF
TRBD1,many,TRBV7-2,TRBJ1-1,CATKDGQANEAFF
.,.,TRBV12-3/TRBV12-4,TRBJ1-4,CASSPVPTNEKLFF
TRBD1,many,TRBV3-1,TRBJ1-6,CASKIWDRENSPLHF
.,.,TRBV7-8,TRBJ1-4,CASSLAGHATNEKLFF
.,few,TRBV5-6,TRBJ2-4,CASSLEGVGNIQYF
.,many,TRBV6-5,TRBJ2-2,CASTKPGYTNTGELFF
.,.,TRBV12-3/TRBV12-4,TRBJ2-3,CASTSQLDTQYF
TRBD2,.,TRBV20-1,TRBJ2-5,CSARGNSGGLQETQYF
TRBD1,many,TRBV10-3,TRBJ1-1,CAISGGQGANTEAFF
.,many,TRBV18,TRBJ2-7,CASSPRNGSSYEQYF
.,many,TRBV7-9,TRBJ1-1,CASSSYSAEAFF